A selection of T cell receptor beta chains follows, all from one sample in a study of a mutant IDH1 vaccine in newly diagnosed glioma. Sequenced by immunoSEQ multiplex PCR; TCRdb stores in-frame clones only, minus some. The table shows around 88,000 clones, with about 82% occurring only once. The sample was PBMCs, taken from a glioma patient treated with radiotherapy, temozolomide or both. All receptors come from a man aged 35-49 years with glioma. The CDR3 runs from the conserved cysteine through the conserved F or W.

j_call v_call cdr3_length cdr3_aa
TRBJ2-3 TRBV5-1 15 CASSLGQGRTDTQYF
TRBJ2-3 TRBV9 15 CASSVVRGPTDTQYF
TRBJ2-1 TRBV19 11 CASSTHNEQFF
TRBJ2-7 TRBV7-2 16 CASSLEDRAYSYEQYF
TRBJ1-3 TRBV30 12 CACDISGNTIYF
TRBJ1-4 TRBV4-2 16 CASSSSHAGGDEKLFF
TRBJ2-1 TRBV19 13 CASSRGTYNEQFF
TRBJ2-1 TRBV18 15 CASSPLQEGYNEQFF
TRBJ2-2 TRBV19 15 CASSIPSGNTGELFF
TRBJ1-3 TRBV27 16 CASSPARSYSGNTIYF
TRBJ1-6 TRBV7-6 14 CASSLNRGNSPLHF
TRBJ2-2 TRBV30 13 CAWSGTVTGELFF